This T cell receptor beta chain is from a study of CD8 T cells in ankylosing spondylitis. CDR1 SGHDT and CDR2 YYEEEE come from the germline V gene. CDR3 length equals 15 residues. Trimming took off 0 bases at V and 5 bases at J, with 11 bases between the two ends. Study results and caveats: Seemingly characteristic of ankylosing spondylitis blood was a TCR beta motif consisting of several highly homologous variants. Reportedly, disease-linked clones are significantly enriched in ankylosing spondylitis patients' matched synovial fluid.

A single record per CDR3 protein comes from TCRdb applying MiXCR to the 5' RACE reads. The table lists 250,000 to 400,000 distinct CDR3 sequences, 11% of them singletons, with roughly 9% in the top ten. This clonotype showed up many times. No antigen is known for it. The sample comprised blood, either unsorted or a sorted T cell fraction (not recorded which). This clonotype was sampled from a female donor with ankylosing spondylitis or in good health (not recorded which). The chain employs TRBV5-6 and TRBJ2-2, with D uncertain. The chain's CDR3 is CASSLVQRETGELFF. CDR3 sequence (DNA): TGTGCCAGCAGCTTGGTTCAGAGAGAGACCGGGGAGCTGTTTTTT.